A single sample gave rise to the 9 T cell receptor beta chains below, sequenced in a study of blood T cell repertoires in COVID-19. The table came from immunoSEQ multiplex PCR; TCRdb's copy has only in-frame clones and leaves some out. Of 30,000 to 40,000 clones in the sample, 83% were seen once. Material: peripheral blood. Receptors originate from a man aged 50 to 60 with acute or convalescent COVID-19.

Remarks on this clone: One end of the junction varies from germline; a read error may be responsible. The CDR3 region is CASRFRRGESYEQYF. CDR3 nucleotide sequence: TGCGCCAGCCGCTTCCGACGGGGAGAGAGCTACGAGCAGTACTTC. The rearrangement joins TRBV5-1 to TRBJ2-7; tentatively, D is TRBD2 (5 bases). Germline V CDR1 and CDR2: SGHRS, YFSETQ. This CDR3 has 15 amino acids.

The chain links TRBV7-8 to TRBJ2-5; 8 bases are a match to TRBD1. V lost 4 bases to trimming and J lost 1 base; unmatched junction nucleotides: 5. Germline assignment: CDR1 SGHVS and CDR2 FQNEAQ. The CDR3 totals 15 residues. In DNA form, the CDR3 reads TGTGCCAGCAGCTGGGGGACAGGTTTCCAAGAGACCCAGTACTTC. The encoded protein is CASSWGTGFQETQYF.

This chain joins TRBV28 and TRBJ1-2; D possibly corresponds to TRBD1 (6 bases). Per the germline V gene, CDR1 is MDHEN and CDR2 is SYDVKM. Trimming pared 6 bases from V and 7 bases from J, leaving 18 bases between. The CDR3 totals 14 residues. This chain's CDR3 is CASSRVGGASGYTF. The DNA for the CDR3 is TGTGCCAGCAGCCGGGTTGGGGGGGCCTCTGGCTACACCTTC.

The chain combines TRBV13 with TRBJ2-7; 13 bases are a match to TRBD2. Germline V lookup: CDR1 PRHDT, CDR2 FYEKMQ (reference sequence). CDR3 length: 14 residues. The trim removed 5 bases at V and 5 bases at J, leaving 3 bases unmatched. The DNA of the CDR3 is TGTGCCAGCAGCCCCGGGACTAGCGGGAACGAGCAGTACTTC. Translating it yields CASSPGTSGNEQYF.

The chain combines TRBV3-1 (or the pseudogene TRBV3-2) with TRBJ1-1; maybe TRBD1 (5 bases). V shed 7 bases and J shed 5 bases, with 14 bases lying between them. Germline loops: CDR1 LGHDT, CDR2 YNNKEL (reference sequence). CDR3 length: 13 amino acids. The CDR3 region is CASILDRGTEAFF. CDR3 DNA: TGTGCCAGCATCCTCGACCGGGGGACTGAAGCTTTCTTT.

The chain joins TRBV3-1 (or the pseudogene TRBV3-2) to TRBJ1-1, with 10 bases aligning to TRBD1. The CDR3 is 14 residues long. V shed 4 bases and J 11 bases; nucleotides not matched to a gene: 10. Per the germline V gene, CDR1 is LGHDT and CDR2 is YNNKEL (reference sequence). CDR3 sequence (DNA): TGTGCCAGCAGCCGGCCGAACAAGGACAGGGGGGCTTTCTTT. This encodes CASSRPNKDRGAFF.

The chain has TRBV30 and TRBJ2-3, with D uncertain. The CDR3 covers 14 residues. Germline CDR1 GTSNPN, CDR2 SVGIG (reference sequence). V dropped 0 bases and J dropped 2 bases, with 9 bases sitting between them. CDR3 in DNA: TGTGCCTGGAGTGTAACCAGATTCACAGATACGCAGTATTTT. Protein product: CAWSVTRFTDTQYF.

The CDR3 nucleotides are TGTGCCAGCAGTTTGGACAGGGGATACTCCTACGAGCAGTACTTC. Translation: CASSLDRGYSYEQYF. This chain uses TRBV28 with TRBJ2-7; 9 bases fit TRBD1. Germline trimming cut 3 bases from V and 0 bases from J; bases unmatched to any gene: 3. The CDR3 has 15 amino acids. Per germline, CDR1 MDHEN and CDR2 SYDVKM.

This clone was picked up one time. This chain connects TRBV28 to TRBJ2-7, with 11 bases that match TRBD2. The CDR3 length is 17 residues. The ends lost 2 bases at V and 3 bases at J; junction bases unmatched: 9. Germline V gene sequence: CDR1 MDHEN, CDR2 SYDVKM. CDR3 sequence reads: CASSLGPVAGGIYEQYF. The CDR3 nucleotides are TGTGCCAGCAGTTTAGGCCCCGTAGCGGGAGGGATCTACGAGCAGTACTTC. The full variable domain, completed using reference TRBV28 and TRBJ2-7, is DVKVTQSSRYLVKRTGEKVFLECVQDMDHENMFWYRQDPGLGLRLIYFSYDVKMKEKGDIPEGYSVSREKKERFSLILESASTNQTSMYLCASSLGPVAGGIYEQYFGPGTRLTVT.